This T cell receptor beta chain came from a study of OX40 agonist ivuxolimab in advanced cancers. In terms of the full investigation: Ivuxolimab, which targeted the costimulatory receptor OX40 (CD134), was an agonistic, fully human IgG2 monoclonal antibody. Intravenous ivuxolimab was administered to patients every 2 weeks at six dose levels: 0.01, 0.1, 0.3, 1.5, 3 and 10 mg/kg. Of the 50 to 55 patients in dose escalation, some 19 had hepatocellular carcinoma, about 15 had melanoma, 9 had renal cell carcinoma and 9 had head and neck cancer. In the dose-escalation cohort, 82.7% of patients were male, and the mean age was 60 years with a range of roughly 20 to 80. Patients were allowed to have had prior anti-PD-1, anti-PD-L1 or anti-CTLA-4 therapy, and 30% to 50% of the dose-escalation patients had previously received checkpoint inhibitors. Three dose-escalation patients achieved partial responses, one with hepatocellular carcinoma and two with cutaneous melanoma. Peripheral TCRbeta sequencing aimed to test whether ivuxolimab altered TCR sequence diversity and caused clonal T-cell expansion. The paper describes the monotherapy dose-escalation part (N of about 50 patients) of the phase I trial of ivuxolimab.

Summary of the overall study and its limitations: Antigen specificity was not determined for the clonally expanded peripheral T cells. After ivuxolimab, CD8+ T cells had more expanded clones than CD4+ T cells on average. In the 0.1-3.0 mg/kg groups, partial responders were among the patients with the lowest normalized peripheral clonal expansion, particularly in CD8+ T cells. Low levels of normalized T-cell clonal expansion were also seen in some patients who did not respond. Clonal expansion of both CD4+ and CD8+ blood T cells was observed from baseline to week 6 at doses 0.1 to 3.0 mg/kg.

The CDR3 starts with the cysteine, ends with the phenylalanine, and has 15 residues. Solely the CDR3 DNA is kept, with 45 bases framed from the first base. CDR1 is given as LGHNA and CDR2 as YSLEER, both from the germline V gene. Trimming removed 4 bases from V and 4 bases from J; the gene matches leave 2 bases unexplained. Genomic DNA was extracted from sorted cells for sequencing of the TCRbeta CDR3 region. TCRbeta CDR3 regions were sequenced using the immunoSEQ Assay. This is the immuneACCESS table as TCRdb keeps it, with only in-frame sequences that have V and J called. A part of the clones is gone; compared with another copy, unresolved V genes explain less than half, and the rest is unexplained. Counted in this sample were 70,000 or so clones; almost 90% of them appeared once. Clones ranked in the top ten supply about 11% of the sample. Patients with a history of autoimmune disease or receiving systemic immunosuppression were excluded from the trial. Peripheral blood for TCR sequencing was collected from all dose cohorts at baseline, on cycle 4 day 1, and on cycle 7 day 1. Samples were obtained from an open-label, multicenter, first-in-human phase I dose-escalation trial of ivuxolimab. The trial enrolled adults with locally advanced or metastatic head and neck squamous cell, hepatocellular, melanoma or renal cell carcinoma. Before TCR sequencing, CD4+ T cells and CD8+ T cells from peripheral blood were sorted into separate populations.

With regard to this clone: Its cognate antigen has yet to be identified. There are no base qualities to consult, and no much larger clone falls within one base.

The TCR was taken from an adult with an advanced solid tumor such as melanoma, head and neck, liver or kidney cancer. The rearranged segments are TRBV4-3 and TRBJ2-2, with TRBD1 matching 11 junction bases. The specimen was CD4+ or CD8+ T cells sorted from blood, collected in a trial of the OX40 agonist ivuxolimab. The CDR3 corresponds to CASSRTGGFTGELFF. The nucleotides are TGCGCCAGCAGCCGGACAGGGGGCTTCACCGGGGAGCTGTTTTTT.